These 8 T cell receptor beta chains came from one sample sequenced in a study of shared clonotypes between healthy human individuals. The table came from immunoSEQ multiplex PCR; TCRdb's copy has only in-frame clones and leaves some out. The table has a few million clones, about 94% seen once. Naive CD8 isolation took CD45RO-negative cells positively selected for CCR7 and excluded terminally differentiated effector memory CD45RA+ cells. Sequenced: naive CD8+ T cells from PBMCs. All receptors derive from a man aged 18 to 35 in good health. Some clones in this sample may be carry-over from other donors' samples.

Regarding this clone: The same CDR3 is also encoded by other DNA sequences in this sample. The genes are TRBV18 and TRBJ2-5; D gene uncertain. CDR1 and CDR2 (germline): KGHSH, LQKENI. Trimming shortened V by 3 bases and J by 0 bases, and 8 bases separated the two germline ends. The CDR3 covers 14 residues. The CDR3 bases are TGTGCCAGCTCACCCCGTCGGGACCAAGAGACCCAGTACTTC. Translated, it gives CASSPRRDQETQYF.

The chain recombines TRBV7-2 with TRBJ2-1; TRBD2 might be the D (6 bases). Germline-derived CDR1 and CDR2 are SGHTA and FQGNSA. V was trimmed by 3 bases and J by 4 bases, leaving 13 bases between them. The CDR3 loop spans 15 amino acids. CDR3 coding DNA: TGTGCCAGCAGCTTCGGCGGGAAGACGTACAATGAGCAGTTCTTC. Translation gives CASSFGGKTYNEQFF. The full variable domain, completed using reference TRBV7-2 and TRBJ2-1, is GAGVSQSPSNKVTEKGKDVELRCDPISGHTALYWYRQSLGQGLEFLIYFQGNSAPDKSGLPSDRFSAERTGGSVSTLTIQRTQQEDSAVYLCASSFGGKTYNEQFFGPGTRLTVL.

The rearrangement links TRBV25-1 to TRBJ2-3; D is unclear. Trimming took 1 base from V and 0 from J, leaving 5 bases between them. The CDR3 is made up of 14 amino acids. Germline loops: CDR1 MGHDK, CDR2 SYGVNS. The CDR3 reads CASSEWASTDTQYF. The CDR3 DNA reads TGTGCCAGCAGTGAATGGGCAAGCACAGATACGCAGTATTTT.

In nucleotides, the CDR3 is TGTGCCAGCAGCTTAGACGTGAGGATCGGAAACACCATATATTTT. It encodes CASSLDVRIGNTIYF. The chain combines TRBV7-6 with TRBJ1-3; D remains ambiguous. The V end was cut by 1 base, the J end by 4 bases, with 11 bases between. The CDR3 runs to 15 residues. Germline assignment: CDR1 SGHVS and CDR2 FNYEAQ. Complete variable domain (other parts from reference TRBV7-6 and TRBJ1-3): GAGVSQSPRYKVTKRGQDVALRCDPISGHVSLYWYRQALGQGPEFLTYFNYEAQQDKSGLPNDRFSAERPEGSISTLTIQRTEQRDSAMYRCASSLDVRIGNTIYFGEGSWLTVV.

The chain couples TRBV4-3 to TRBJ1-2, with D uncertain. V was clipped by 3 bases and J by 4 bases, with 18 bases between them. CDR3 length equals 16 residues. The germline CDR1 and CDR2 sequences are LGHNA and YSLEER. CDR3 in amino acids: CASSHTITGSGYGYTF. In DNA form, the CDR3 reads TGCGCCAGCAGCCACACAATAACTGGAAGTGGCTATGGCTACACCTTC.

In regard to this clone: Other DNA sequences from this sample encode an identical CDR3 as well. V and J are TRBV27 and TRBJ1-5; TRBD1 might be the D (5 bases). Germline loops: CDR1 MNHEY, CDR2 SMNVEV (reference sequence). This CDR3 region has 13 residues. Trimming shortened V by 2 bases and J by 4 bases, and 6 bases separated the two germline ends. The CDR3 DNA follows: TGTGCCAGCAGTTTAACAGGTAATCAGCCCCAGCATTTT. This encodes CASSLTGNQPQHF.

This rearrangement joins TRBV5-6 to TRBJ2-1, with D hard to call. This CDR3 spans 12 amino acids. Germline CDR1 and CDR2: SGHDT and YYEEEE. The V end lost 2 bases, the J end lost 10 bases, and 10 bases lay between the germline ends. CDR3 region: CASSFGVSEQFF. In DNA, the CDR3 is TGTGCCAGCAGCTTCGGTGTCAGCGAGCAGTTCTTC.

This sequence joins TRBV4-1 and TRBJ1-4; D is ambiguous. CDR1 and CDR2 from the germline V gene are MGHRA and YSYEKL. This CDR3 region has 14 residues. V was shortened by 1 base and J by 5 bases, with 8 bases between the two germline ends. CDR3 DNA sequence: TGCGCCAGCAGCCAAGCTACTTCCAATGAAAAACTGTTTTTT. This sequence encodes CASSQATSNEKLFF.